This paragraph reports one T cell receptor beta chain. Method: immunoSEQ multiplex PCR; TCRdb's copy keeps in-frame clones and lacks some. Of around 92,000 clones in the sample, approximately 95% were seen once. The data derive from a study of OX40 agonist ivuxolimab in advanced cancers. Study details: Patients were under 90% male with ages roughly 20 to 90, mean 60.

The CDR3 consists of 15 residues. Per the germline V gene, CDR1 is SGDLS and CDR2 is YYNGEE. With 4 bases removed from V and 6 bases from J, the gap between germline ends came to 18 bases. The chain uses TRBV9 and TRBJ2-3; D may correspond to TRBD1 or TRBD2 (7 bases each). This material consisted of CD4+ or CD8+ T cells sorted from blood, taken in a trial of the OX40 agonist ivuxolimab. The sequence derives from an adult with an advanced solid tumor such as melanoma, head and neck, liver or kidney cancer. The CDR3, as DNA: TGTGCCAGCAGCCCCCAGGGGGGGGTCGAGGATACGCAGTATTTT. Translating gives CASSPQGGVEDTQYF.